This TCR beta chain was found in a study of T-cell reconstitution after alpha-beta-depleted transplantation in children. The study's findings and limits: Several hundred expanded graft clones reportedly were the source of alpha-beta T cells about two months after transplant. Diversity of TCRbeta at day 60 was high in some patients, arising from surviving recipient T cells and thymic progenitors. It was newly produced T cells that mostly accounted for T-cell counts and diversity one year after transplant.

In its sample, this clonotype was seen a few times. The antigen remains unidentified. This CDR3 is 14 amino acids long. The germline V and J ends were trimmed by 0 bases and 7 bases, with 11 bases remaining between them. The authors prepared the TCRbeta library with unique molecular identifiers. TCRdb recomputed calls from the PCR reads with MiXCR, one row per CDR3 protein. This sample carries 500,000 to 750,000 distinct CDR3 sequences, about an eighth of them seen once, and the ten largest clones take about 2%. The sequence came from a male patient aged 5 to 17 who had a stem cell transplant for acute myeloid leukemia, so the T cells may come from the graft donor. V and J are TRBV12-3 or TRBV12-4 and TRBJ2-3; D tentatively reads TRBD1 or TRBD2 (5 bases each). Material: PBMCs, mostly from graft donor cells, obtained 360 days after TCRalphabeta/CD19-depleted stem cell transplant. CDR3 nucleotides: TGTGCCAGCAGTTTAGCGGGGGTCATGCATACGCAGTATTTT. This gives the protein CASSLAGVMHTQYF.